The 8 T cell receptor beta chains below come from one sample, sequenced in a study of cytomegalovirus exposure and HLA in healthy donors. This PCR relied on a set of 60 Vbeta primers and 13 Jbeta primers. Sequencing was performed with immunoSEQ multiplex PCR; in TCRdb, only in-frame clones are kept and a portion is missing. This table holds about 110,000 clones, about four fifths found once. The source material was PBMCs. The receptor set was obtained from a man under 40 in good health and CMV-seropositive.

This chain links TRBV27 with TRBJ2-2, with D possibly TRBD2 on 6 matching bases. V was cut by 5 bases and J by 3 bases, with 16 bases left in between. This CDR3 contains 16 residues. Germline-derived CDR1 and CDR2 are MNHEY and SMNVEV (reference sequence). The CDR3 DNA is TGTGCCAGCAGTACCCCAGGTGGAGGGCACACCGGGGAGCTGTTTTTT. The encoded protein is CASSTPGGGHTGELFF.

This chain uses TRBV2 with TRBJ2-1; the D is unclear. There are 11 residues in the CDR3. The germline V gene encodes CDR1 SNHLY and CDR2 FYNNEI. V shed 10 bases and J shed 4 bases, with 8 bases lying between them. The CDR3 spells CATSIYNEQFF. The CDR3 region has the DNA TGTGCCACCTCTATTTACAATGAGCAGTTCTTC.

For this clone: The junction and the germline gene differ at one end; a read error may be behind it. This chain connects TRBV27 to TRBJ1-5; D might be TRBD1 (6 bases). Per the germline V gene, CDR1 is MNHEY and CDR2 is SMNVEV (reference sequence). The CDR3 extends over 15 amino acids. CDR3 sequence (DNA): TGTGCCAGCAGATTATACAGGGCGAGCAATCAGCCCCAGCATTTT. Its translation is CASRLYRASNQPQHF.

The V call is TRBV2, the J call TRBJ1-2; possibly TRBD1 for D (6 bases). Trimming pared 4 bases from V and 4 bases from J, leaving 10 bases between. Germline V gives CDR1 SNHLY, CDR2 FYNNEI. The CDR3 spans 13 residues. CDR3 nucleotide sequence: TGTGCCAGCAGTGTTCGGACAGCCTATGGCTACACCTTC. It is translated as CASSVRTAYGYTF.

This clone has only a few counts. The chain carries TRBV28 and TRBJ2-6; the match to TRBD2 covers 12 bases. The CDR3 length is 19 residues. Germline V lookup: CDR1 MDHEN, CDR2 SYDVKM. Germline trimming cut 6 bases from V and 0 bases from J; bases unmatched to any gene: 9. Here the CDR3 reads CASRVTRTSGASGANVLTF. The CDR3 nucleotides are TGTGCCAGCAGGGTTACCCGGACTAGCGGGGCCTCTGGGGCCAACGTCCTGACTTTC.

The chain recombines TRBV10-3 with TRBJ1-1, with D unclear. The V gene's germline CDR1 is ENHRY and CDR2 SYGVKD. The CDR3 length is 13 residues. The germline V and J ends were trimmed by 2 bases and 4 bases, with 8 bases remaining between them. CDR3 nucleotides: TGTGCCATCAGTGAGCTGCCGGTCACTGAAGCTTTCTTT. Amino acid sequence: CAISELPVTEAFF.

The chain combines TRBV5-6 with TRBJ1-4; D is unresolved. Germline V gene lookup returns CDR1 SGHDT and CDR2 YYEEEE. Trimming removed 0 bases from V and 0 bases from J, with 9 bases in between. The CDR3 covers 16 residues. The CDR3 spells CASSLGAQATNEKLFF. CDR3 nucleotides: TGTGCCAGCAGCTTGGGTGCTCAGGCAACTAATGAAAAACTGTTTTTT.

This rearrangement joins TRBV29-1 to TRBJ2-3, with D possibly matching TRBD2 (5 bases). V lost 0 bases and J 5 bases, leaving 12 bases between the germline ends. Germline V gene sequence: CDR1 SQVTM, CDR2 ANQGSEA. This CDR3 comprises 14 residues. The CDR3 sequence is CSVEDPRVGDTQYF. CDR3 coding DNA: TGCAGCGTTGAAGATCCGAGGGTAGGAGATACGCAGTATTTT.